The 17 T cell receptor beta chains below were found in one sample sequenced in a study of Ad26.COV2.S vaccination and SARS-CoV-2 variants. Sequenced by immunoSEQ multiplex PCR; TCRdb stores in-frame clones only, minus some. Among a few hundred thousand clones listed, over 75% were seen once. Described treatment: roughly 18 received Ad26.COV2.S at low or high dose, single or two shots; five or six received placebo; per-sample allocation not given. Repertoires come from day 63 after the first vaccine or placebo injection. The sample consisted of peripheral blood, taken in a trial of Ad26.COV2.S vaccine versus placebo. Receptors were obtained from a person aged 18-65 years who received the Ad26.COV2.S COVID-19 vaccine or a placebo.

In this sample, this clone turned up once. The V and J genes are TRBV29-1 and TRBJ1-1; TRBD1 matches at 7 bases. There are 13 residues in the CDR3. The germline CDR1 and CDR2 sequences are SQVTM and ANQGSEA. The V gene end was trimmed by 5 bases and the J gene end by 1 base; junction bases not matched to a gene: 4. The DNA of the CDR3 is TGCAGCGTTACAGGGGAATGGAACACTGAAGCTTTCTTT. Residues: CSVTGEWNTEAFF.

The CDR3 region is CASSYGWVETQYF. CDR3 DNA sequence: TGTGCCAGCAGTTATGGGTGGGTGGAGACCCAGTACTTC. The chain uses TRBV6-2 or TRBV6-3 and TRBJ2-5; D is unclear. Germline CDR1 and CDR2: MNHEY and SVGEGT. Trimming took off 3 bases at V and 5 bases at J, with 10 bases between the two ends. The CDR3 covers 13 residues.

This chain connects TRBV30 to TRBJ1-1; D not certain. This CDR3 has 11 residues. The germline V gene has CDR1 GTSNPN and CDR2 SVGIG (reference sequence). V shed 1 base and J shed 8 bases, with 8 bases lying between them. CDR3 nucleotides: TGTGCCTGGAGTGACCTCGGGGAAGCTTTCTTT. It is translated as CAWSDLGEAFF.

The chain carries TRBV11-1 and TRBJ1-3; TRBD1 agrees at 8 bases. With V trimmed by 5 bases and J by 2 bases, 5 bases remained unmatched. This CDR3 contains 15 residues. Germline V CDR1 and CDR2: SGHAT, FQDESV (reference sequence). CDR3 coding DNA: TGTGCCAGCAGCCGGACAGGGAGAACTGGAAACACCATATATTTT. Translated, it gives CASSRTGRTGNTIYF.

The chain carries TRBV6-2 or TRBV6-3 and TRBJ2-1, with TRBD1 matching 7 bases. V was pared by 3 bases and J by 8 bases, with 1 base of the junction left unmatched. The germline gives CDR1 MNHEY, CDR2 SVGEGT. The length of the CDR3 is 12 residues. This chain's CDR3 is CASSYQGDEQFF. The DNA for the CDR3 is TGTGCCAGCAGTTATCAGGGGGATGAGCAGTTCTTC.

This sequence joins TRBV30 and TRBJ2-3; D unclear. The ends were cut back, 3 bases at V and 4 bases at J, with 14 bases in the middle. The CDR3 has 14 amino acids. Germline CDR1 and CDR2: GTSNPN and SVGIG (reference sequence). CDR3 DNA sequence: TGTGCCTGGAGCTCACCCCCTTCAGCAGATACGCAGTATTTT. It yields the protein CAWSSPPSADTQYF.

V usage is TRBV15 and J usage is TRBJ2-1; TRBD2 aligns across 7 bases. V lost 4 bases to trimming and J lost 9 bases; unmatched junction nucleotides: 9. CDR1 and CDR2 (germline): LNHNV, YYDKDF (reference sequence). There are 14 residues in the CDR3. This CDR3 is CATSTGTIFGEQFF. CDR3 nucleotides: TGTGCCACCAGCACCGGGACTATCTTTGGTGAGCAGTTCTTC. Using reference TRBV15 and TRBJ2-1 for the parts outside the CDR3, the full variable domain is DAMVIQNPRYQVTQFGKPVTLSCSQTLNHNVMYWYQQKSSQAPKLLFHYYDKDFNNEADTPDNFQSRRPNTSFCFLDIRSPGLGDTAMYLCATSTGTIFGEQFFGPGTRLTVL.

The rearrangement joins TRBV30 to TRBJ2-1; possible D gene TRBD2, 6 bases. Between the trimmed V and J ends, which lost 0 bases and 0 bases, there was a span of 9 bases. Per germline, CDR1 GTSNPN and CDR2 SVGIG (reference sequence). The CDR3 sequence is 15 residues long. CDR3 coding DNA: TGTGCCTGGAGTGTAGCCGGGAGCTCCTACAATGAGCAGTTCTTC. Translating it yields CAWSVAGSSYNEQFF.

CDR3 bases: TGTGCCACAGGGGTTCTCTACGAGCAGTACTTC. This sequence encodes CATGVLYEQYF. The rearrangement links TRBV6-5 to TRBJ2-7, with TRBD1 as a possible D gene (6 bases). The length of the CDR3 is 11 residues. Germline CDR1 reads MNHEY; CDR2 reads SVGAGI. Trimming took 10 bases from V and 3 from J, leaving 10 bases between them.

This clone showed up just a few times. This sequence joins TRBV4-1 and TRBJ1-2; D not certain. V gave up 1 base and J gave up 2 bases, with 8 bases separating them. The CDR3 is made up of 14 amino acids. The germline V gene has CDR1 MGHRA and CDR2 YSYEKL. CDR3 DNA: TGCGCCAGCAGCCAAGCCCCGAGGAACTATGGCTACACCTTC. Protein: CASSQAPRNYGYTF.

This rearrangement joins TRBV7-6 to TRBJ1-4; D perhaps matches TRBD1 (5 bases). The CDR3 is 15 residues long. Trimming shortened V by 5 bases and J by 6 bases, and 16 bases separated the two germline ends. The V gene's germline CDR1 is SGHVS and CDR2 FNYEAQ. The CDR3 coding sequence is TGTGCCAGCAGCCTAATCCCAGGAGGGGATGAAAAACTGTTTTTT. This translates into CASSLIPGGDEKLFF.

V is TRBV4-3 and J is TRBJ2-5; D is uncertain. With 3 bases removed from V and 1 base from J, the gap between germline ends came to 12 bases. The CDR3 is 15 residues long. The germline CDR1 and CDR2 sequences are LGHNA and YSLEER. DNA of the CDR3: TGCGCCAGCAGCCATAACCCCGACTCCCAAGAGACCCAGTACTTC. Its protein product is CASSHNPDSQETQYF.

The chain joins TRBV9 to TRBJ1-2, with a tentative D call TRBD1 (5 bases). The V gene's germline CDR1 is SGDLS and CDR2 YYNGEE. The CDR3 length is 15 residues. V gave up 3 bases and J gave up 4 bases, with 16 bases separating them. CDR3 coding DNA: TGTGCCAGCAGCGCCCCCCCGGACAAATTCTATGGCTACACCTTC. Translated: CASSAPPDKFYGYTF. Full variable domain (outside the CDR3, taken from reference TRBV9 and TRBJ1-2): DSGVTQTPKHLITATGQRVTLRCSPRSGDLSVYWYQQSLDQGLQFLIQYYNGEERAKGNILERFSAQQFPDLHSELNLSSLELGDSALYFCASSAPPDKFYGYTFGSGTRLTVV.

This clone came up a few times. The chain uses TRBV5-8 and TRBJ1-4; TRBD1 aligns across 11 bases. Per the germline V gene, CDR1 is SGHTS and CDR2 is YDEGEE. Unmatched junction bases numbered 2, after V lost 3 bases and J lost 7 bases. The CDR3 length is 14 residues. For the CDR3, the DNA is TGTGCCAGCAGCTCCGGGACAGGGGGTGAAAAACTGTTTTTT. It encodes CASSSGTGGEKLFF.

The gene calls are TRBV11-2 and TRBJ2-7, with TRBD1 identical over 10 bases. The V gene end was trimmed by 5 bases and the J gene end by 6 bases; junction bases not matched to a gene: 7. Germline V gene lookup returns CDR1 SGHAT and CDR2 FQNNGV. This CDR3 has 14 residues. This chain's CDR3 is CASSLTGGFSEQYF. CDR3 nucleotide sequence: TGTGCCAGCAGCCTGACAGGGGGCTTCTCCGAGCAGTACTTC.

The gene calls are TRBV4-1 and TRBJ2-3; 7 positions match TRBD2. This CDR3 region has 15 residues. V shed 1 base and J 5 bases; nucleotides not matched to a gene: 6. The germline V gene encodes CDR1 MGHRA and CDR2 YSYEKL. The CDR3 DNA reads TGCGCCAGCAGCCAAGGGGACTACCGCGTAGATACGCAGTATTTT. Its protein is CASSQGDYRVDTQYF.

The chain carries TRBV6-5 and TRBJ2-7; weak D call: TRBD1 (6 bases). The germline V gene encodes CDR1 MNHEY and CDR2 SVGAGI. The CDR3 sequence is 13 residues long. Trimming shortened V by 6 bases and J by 5 bases, and 14 bases separated the two germline ends. In DNA, the CDR3 is TGTGCCAGCAGCCGGGCAGGGGTCAACGAGCAGTACTTC. It yields the protein CASSRAGVNEQYF.